The 30 T cell receptor beta chains below come from one sample, sequenced in a study of cytomegalovirus exposure and HLA in healthy donors. This table comes from immunoSEQ multiplex PCR, and its TCRdb copy is limited to in-frame clones, with some not included. Of fewer than 200,000 clones listed, around nine tenths were seen once; the top ten hold approximately 1.5%. The sample was PBMCs. The receptors were sampled from a woman aged 25 to 39 in good health and CMV-seronegative.

For the CDR3, the DNA is TGTGCCAGCAGCTTACTGGGACAGGAGAACACTGAAGCTTTCTTT. Residues: CASSLLGQENTEAFF. The chain couples TRBV7-8 to TRBJ1-1; 8 positions match TRBD1. This CDR3 region has 15 residues. Trimming removed 2 bases from V and 1 base from J; junction bases left unmatched: 3. Germline assignment: CDR1 SGHVS and CDR2 FQNEAQ. The entire variable domain, with the rest obtained from reference TRBV7-8 and TRBJ1-1, is as follows: GAGVSQSPRYKVAKRGQDVALRCDPISGHVSLFWYQQALGQGPEFLTYFQNEAQLDKSGLPSDRFFAERPEGSVSTLKIQRTQQEDSAVYLCASSLLGQENTEAFFGQGTRLTVV.

The chain has TRBV4-1 and TRBJ1-6; 9 bases map to TRBD1. Trimming cost V 1 base and J 10 bases; bases outside gene matches: 14. CDR1 is MGHRA, CDR2 YSYEKL, per germline. The CDR3 sequence is 18 residues long. The CDR3: CASSQVQNRGPLGSPLHF. Here the CDR3 DNA reads TGCGCCAGCAGCCAAGTCCAGAACAGGGGGCCTTTGGGGTCACCCCTCCACTTT.

V gene TRBV14 combines with J gene TRBJ1-1; 9 bases are shared with TRBD1. This CDR3 has 14 residues. The junction had 10 bases not matched to a gene; V was cut back by 4 bases and J by 10 bases. CDR1 and CDR2 from the germline V gene are SGHDN and FVKESK. CDR3 nucleotides: TGTGCCAGCAGCCCAGGACAGGGGTTTGTTGGAGCTTTCTTT. Its translation is CASSPGQGFVGAFF.

The rearrangement uses TRBV9 and TRBJ2-7; TRBD1 aligns across 9 bases. There are 14 residues in the CDR3. With V trimmed by 3 bases and J by 1 base, 2 bases remained unmatched. Germline loops: CDR1 SGDLS, CDR2 YYNGEE. The chain's CDR3 is CASSGGQGSYEQYF. DNA of the CDR3: TGTGCCAGCAGCGGGGGACAGGGATCCTACGAGCAGTACTTC.

The rearrangement links TRBV6-5 to TRBJ1-2, with TRBD1 identical over 7 bases. The germline gives CDR1 MNHEY, CDR2 SVGAGI. After removal of 6 bases from V and 4 bases from J, the junction contained 8 bases not matched to a gene. CDR3 length: 14 residues. CDR3 region: CASSPGTDVYGYTF. The CDR3 bases are TGTGCCAGCAGCCCCGGGACAGATGTCTATGGCTACACCTTC.

The chain is built from TRBV6-5 and TRBJ1-6; tentative D call: TRBD1 (6 bases). Looked up from germline, CDR1 is MNHEY and CDR2 is SVGAGI. The V and J ends lost 2 bases and 5 bases respectively, with 13 bases between them. This CDR3 has 16 residues. CDR3 residues: CASSYGAGANNSPLHF. The CDR3 nucleotides are TGTGCCAGCAGTTACGGGGCAGGGGCAAATAATTCACCCCTCCACTTT.

The chain uses TRBV14 and TRBJ2-3; D is uncertain. V was shortened by 3 bases and J by 0 bases, with 10 bases between the two germline ends. The CDR3 covers 15 residues. The germline V gene has CDR1 SGHDN and CDR2 FVKESK. In nucleotides, the CDR3 is TGTGCCAGCAGCCAGAGGTCCACTAGCACAGATACGCAGTATTTT. It encodes CASSQRSTSTDTQYF.

J is TRBJ1-1 and V is TRBV19; D not resolved. This CDR3 spans 14 amino acids. Germline lookup yields CDR1 LNHDA and CDR2 SQIVND (reference sequence). V lost 7 bases to trimming and J lost 5 bases, with 17 bases between them. CDR3 DNA: TGTGCCAGTACCTCTAGAGAGGGTCGGACTGAAGCTTTCTTT. This gives the protein CASTSREGRTEAFF. Supplemented by reference TRBV19 and TRBJ1-1, the full variable domain reads DGGITQSPKYLFRKEGQNVTLSCEQNLNHDAMYWYRQDPGQGLRLIYYSQIVNDFQKGDIAEGYSVSREKKESFPLTVTSAQKNPTAFYLCASTSREGRTEAFFGQGTRLTVV.

The V call is TRBV7-6, the J call TRBJ1-2; D possibly corresponds to TRBD1 (6 bases). This CDR3 region has 17 residues. Germline assignment: CDR1 SGHVS and CDR2 FNYEAQ. Trimming removed 1 base from V and 7 bases from J, with 22 bases in between. CDR3 protein: CASSLGGGTGLKAGYTF. The CDR3 DNA follows: TGTGCCAGCAGCTTAGGAGGGGGTACAGGGCTGAAAGCTGGCTACACCTTC.

This rearrangement joins TRBV11-2 to TRBJ2-7; TRBD1 agrees at 7 bases. CDR3 length: 15 residues. Germline V gene data show CDR1 as SGHAT and CDR2 as FQNNGV. With V trimmed by 2 bases and J by 0 bases, 4 bases remained unmatched. This chain's CDR3 is CASSLSGQSSYEQYF. CDR3 bases: TGTGCCAGCAGCTTATCGGGACAGAGCTCCTACGAGCAGTACTTC.

The rearrangement links TRBV7-6 to TRBJ2-3; 7 positions agree with TRBD1. The CDR3 covers 15 residues. Germline CDR1 is SGHVS and CDR2 is FNYEAQ. J was trimmed by 2 bases and V by 2 bases; bases with no gene match: 4. The CDR3 loop reads CASSLPGGFTDTQYF. Written as DNA, the CDR3 is TGTGCCAGCAGCTTACCAGGGGGATTCACAGATACGCAGTATTTT.

The J gene is TRBJ2-7, the V gene TRBV7-2; D is possibly TRBD1 (5 bases). Germline values: CDR1 SGHTA, CDR2 FQGNSA. The CDR3 has 13 residues. The V end was cut by 5 bases, the J end by 2 bases, with 10 bases between. The CDR3 loop is CASSPHRTYEQYF. CDR3 bases: TGTGCCAGCAGCCCCCACAGGACCTACGAGCAGTACTTC.

The chain couples TRBV2 to TRBJ2-2, with 13 bases fitting TRBD2. The CDR3 is 16 residues long. Trimming cost V 9 bases and J 7 bases; bases outside gene matches: 11. In germline, CDR1 is SNHLY, CDR2 FYNNEI. The CDR3 region is CASTKLAGGHGGELFF. CDR3 DNA: TGTGCCAGTACTAAACTAGCGGGGGGGCACGGCGGGGAGCTGTTTTTT.

This rearrangement joins TRBV4-1 to TRBJ1-5, with TRBD1 as a possible D gene (5 bases). The CDR3 is 14 amino acids. V was clipped by 3 bases and J by 2 bases, with 8 bases between them. Germline CDR1 MGHRA, CDR2 YSYEKL. CDR3 in DNA: TGCGCCAGCAGCCATGTAGGGGGCAATCAGCCCCAGCATTTT. Translating it yields CASSHVGGNQPQHF.

The sample holds one count of this clone. The V and J genes are TRBV4-1 and TRBJ2-7; 7 bases agree with TRBD1. The CDR3 loop spans 15 amino acids. V shed 1 base and J 3 bases; nucleotides not matched to a gene: 6. Looked up from germline, CDR1 is MGHRA and CDR2 is YSYEKL. For the CDR3, the DNA is TGCGCCAGCAGCCAAGCCCCCGGACAGGACTACGAGCAGTACTTC. It codes for CASSQAPGQDYEQYF.

The rearrangement links TRBV7-2 to TRBJ2-3; TRBD2 agrees at 9 bases. Germline CDR1 is SGHTA and CDR2 is FQGNSA. The V and J ends lost 3 bases and 5 bases, in that order; junction bases with no gene match: 6. This CDR3 has 15 amino acids. CDR3 bases: TGTGCCAGCAGCTTGTCGGCGGGGGGGATAGATACGCAGTATTTT. It yields the protein CASSLSAGGIDTQYF.

This chain links TRBV6-5 with TRBJ1-3, with a tentative D call TRBD1 (6 bases). V dropped 0 bases and J dropped 0 bases, with 6 bases sitting between them. CDR1 and CDR2 from the germline V gene are MNHEY and SVGAGI. The CDR3 totals 15 residues. DNA of the CDR3: TGTGCCAGCAGTTACTCGACAGGCTCTGGAAACACCATATATTTT. Its protein is CASSYSTGSGNTIYF.

The chain uses TRBV7-9 and TRBJ2-1; 8 bases are a match to TRBD2. V shed 1 base and J 9 bases; nucleotides not matched to a gene: 11. The CDR3 runs to 16 residues. Germline CDR1 reads SEHNR; CDR2 reads FQNEAQ (reference sequence). In DNA form, the CDR3 reads TGTGCCAGCAGCTTAGGGACTAGCCCCCCGGGCCCTGAGCAGTTCTTC. Translated: CASSLGTSPPGPEQFF.

The chain is built from TRBV7-6 and TRBJ2-1, with TRBD2 identical over 7 bases. Germline V gives CDR1 SGHVS, CDR2 FNYEAQ. J was trimmed by 6 bases and V by 2 bases; bases with no gene match: 4. The CDR3 has 14 amino acids. The CDR3 loop is CASSLIGGFNEQFF. The CDR3 DNA is TGTGCCAGCAGCTTAATCGGGGGGTTCAATGAGCAGTTCTTC.

The chain joins TRBV7-9 to TRBJ2-6; D gene unclear. The CDR3 runs to 17 residues. V shed 6 bases and J shed 0 bases, with 15 bases lying between them. From germline, CDR1 is SEHNR and CDR2 FQNEAQ (reference sequence). The CDR3 protein is CASRYRASSSGANVLTF. CDR3 nucleotides: TGTGCCAGCAGGTACCGAGCCTCGAGCTCTGGGGCCAACGTCCTGACTTTC.

This clone showed up just a few times. The V and J genes are TRBV5-1 and TRBJ1-6; D gene ambiguous. The CDR3 totals 14 residues. Per germline, CDR1 SGHRS and CDR2 YFSETQ. Between the trimmed V and J ends, which lost 5 bases and 8 bases, there was a span of 14 bases. CDR3 protein: CASSNSGFDSPLHF. As DNA, the CDR3 is TGCGCCAGCAGTAATTCGGGGTTTGATTCACCCCTCCACTTT.

This sequence joins TRBV5-4 and TRBJ1-1; a weak D match, TRBD1 (5 bases). This CDR3 region has 15 residues. Germline lookup yields CDR1 SGHNT and CDR2 YYREEE (reference sequence). Between the trimmed V and J ends, which lost 3 bases and 0 bases, there was a span of 12 bases. The CDR3 nucleotides read TGTGCCAGCAGCTCCCCATCGACAGTGAACACTGAAGCTTTCTTT. It translates to CASSSPSTVNTEAFF.

The J gene is TRBJ2-3, the V gene TRBV7-2; possible D gene TRBD2, 5 bases. V gave up 2 bases and J gave up 2 bases, with 11 bases separating them. Germline CDR1 is SGHTA and CDR2 is FQGNSA. The CDR3 length is 15 residues. CDR3 in amino acids: CASSLSVTITDTQYF. The DNA for the CDR3 is TGTGCCAGCAGCTTATCTGTGACTATCACAGATACGCAGTATTTT.

The rearrangement joins TRBV29-1 to TRBJ1-3, with TRBD1 matching 7 bases. CDR1 is SQVTM, CDR2 ANQGSEA, per germline. The CDR3 spans 14 residues. The junction had 5 bases not matched to a gene; V was cut back by 6 bases and J by 0 bases. CDR3 DNA: TGCAGCGTGGGGGACAGTAACTCTGGAAACACCATATATTTT. Translated: CSVGDSNSGNTIYF.

Details on this clone: At one boundary the junction diverges from the germline segment, which might be a read error. The chain joins TRBV5-8 to TRBJ2-4; D is ambiguous. CDR3 length equals 9 residues. Germline V lookup: CDR1 SGHTS, CDR2 YDEGEE. In DNA form, the CDR3 reads TGTGCCAGCAGGATGGTAGCAGACTTC. It codes for CASRMVADF.

The V and J genes are TRBV11-2 and TRBJ2-3; D not certain. CDR1 SGHAT and CDR2 FQNNGV come from the germline V gene. The length of the CDR3 is 15 residues. The V and J ends lost 0 bases and 2 bases respectively, with 9 bases between them. DNA for the CDR3: TGTGCCAGCAGCTTAGATCTGACTGACACAGATACGCAGTATTTT. Amino acids: CASSLDLTDTDTQYF.

The chain links TRBV27 to TRBJ2-7; 7 positions match TRBD1. V trimming: 0 bases; J trimming: 3 bases; junction bases outside the gene matches: 5. CDR3 size: 15 residues. Germline CDR1 reads MNHEY; CDR2 reads SMNVEV (reference sequence). The CDR3 coding sequence is TGTGCCAGCAGTTTATCTGCGACAGGGTTCTACGAGCAGTACTTC. Its protein product is CASSLSATGFYEQYF.

This sequence joins TRBV9 and TRBJ1-1, with 9 bases that match TRBD1. CDR3 size: 13 residues. V was clipped by 3 bases and J by 4 bases; unmatched bases: 1. Germline CDR1 is SGDLS and CDR2 is YYNGEE. CDR3 loop: CASSATGGTEAFF. CDR3 nucleotides: TGTGCCAGCAGCGCGACAGGGGGCACTGAAGCTTTCTTT.

The chain links TRBV13 to TRBJ2-7; D not certain. With 3 bases removed from V and 3 bases from J, the gap between germline ends came to 3 bases. The CDR3 runs to 11 residues. Germline V CDR1 and CDR2: PRHDT, FYEKMQ (reference sequence). For the CDR3, the DNA is TGTGCCAGCAGCTTCGGCTACGAGCAGTACTTC. This sequence encodes CASSFGYEQYF. The complete variable domain, with remaining parts taken from reference TRBV13 and TRBJ2-7, reads AAGVIQSPRHLIKEKRETATLKCYPIPRHDTVYWYQQGPGQDPQFLISFYEKMQSDKGSIPDRFSAQQFSDYHSELNMSSLELGDSALYFCASSFGYEQYFGPGTRLTVT.

V usage is TRBV6-1 and J usage is TRBJ1-5, with 9 nucleotides matching TRBD1. V was pared by 2 bases and J by 9 bases, with 11 bases of the junction left unmatched. Per the germline V gene, CDR1 is MNHNS and CDR2 is SASEGT. CDR3 length equals 16 residues. CDR3: CASSEREGTGRWPQHF. CDR3 sequence (DNA): TGTGCCAGCAGTGAAAGGGAAGGGACAGGGAGGTGGCCCCAGCATTTT.